This entry lists 31 T cell receptor beta chains sequenced from one sample in a study of shared clonotypes between healthy human individuals. Libraries were prepared by immunoSEQ multiplex PCR; TCRdb keeps only in-frame clonotypes and omits some of them. The sample lists 2,500,000 or so clones; just over 90% were seen once. Sequencing was carried out using naive CD4+ T cells sorted from blood. Subset indicated: CD45RA+ positively selected. These receptors originate from a man aged 18 to 29 in good health.

This clone was seen a single time. The V and J genes are TRBV6-1 and TRBJ1-3; D unresolved. This CDR3 contains 13 residues. Germline V gene data show CDR1 as MNHNS and CDR2 as SASEGT. The germline V and J ends were trimmed by 7 bases and 10 bases, with 17 bases remaining between them. CDR3 coding DNA: TGTGCCAGCACTCCGTCCCCCCCCTGGACCATATATTTT. Amino acids: CASTPSPPWTIYF.

The gene calls are TRBV2 and TRBJ2-7, with TRBD1 matching 11 bases. This CDR3 contains 15 residues. Germline V gene sequence: CDR1 SNHLY, CDR2 FYNNEI. V shed 6 bases, J shed 3 bases, and the junction held 7 bases outside the gene matches. The DNA of the CDR3 is TGTGCCAGCAGCTTTCGGGACAGGGGGGACTACGAGCAGTACTTC. It translates to CASSFRDRGDYEQYF. Together with reference TRBV2 and TRBJ2-7, the CDR3 gives the full variable domain: EPEVTQTPSHQVTQMGQEVILRCVPISNHLYFYWYRQILGQKVEFLVSFYNNEISEKSEIFDDQFSVERPDGSNFTLKIRSTKLEDSAMYFCASSFRDRGDYEQYFGPGTRLTVT.

The CDR3 DNA follows: TGTGCCAGTAGTCCGACTAGCGGGGGTAGGAATGAGCAGTTCTTC. Translating gives CASSPTSGGRNEQFF. V is TRBV19 and J is TRBJ2-1, with 12 bases aligning to TRBD2. The germline gives CDR1 LNHDA, CDR2 SQIVND (reference sequence). This CDR3 has 15 amino acids. V dropped 5 bases and J dropped 7; count of bases not matched to a gene: 6.

This chain joins TRBV2 and TRBJ1-6; D unresolved. Germline CDR1 SNHLY, CDR2 FYNNEI. V lost 0 bases, J lost 4 bases, and 4 bases lay in between. CDR3 length equals 14 residues. CDR3 DNA: TGTGCCAGCAGTGAAGCTTGGTATAATTCACCCCTCCACTTT. Protein sequence: CASSEAWYNSPLHF.

Details on this clone: Other DNA sequences from this sample encode an identical CDR3 as well. This chain links TRBV18 with TRBJ2-5; possibly TRBD1 or TRBD2 for D (5 bases each). Germline CDR1 is KGHSH and CDR2 is LQKENI. The CDR3 runs to 13 residues. Trimming took 3 bases from V and 5 from J, leaving 10 bases between them. The CDR3 DNA reads as TGTGCCAGCTCACCGGGACCGAGGGAGACCCAGTACTTC. The encoded protein is CASSPGPRETQYF. Using reference TRBV18 and TRBJ2-5 for the parts outside the CDR3, the full variable domain is NAGVMQNPRHLVRRRGQEARLRCSPMKGHSHVYWYRQLPEEGLKFMVYLQKENIIDESGMPKERFSAEFPKEGPSILRIQQVVRGDSAAYFCASSPGPRETQYFGPGTRLLVL.

V and J are TRBV4-1 and TRBJ2-1; TRBD1 might be the D (5 bases). Trimming removed 3 bases from V and 6 bases from J, with 9 bases in between. The CDR3 runs 13 residues. Germline-derived CDR1 and CDR2 are MGHRA and YSYEKL. The DNA of the CDR3 is TGCGCCAGCAGCCATGGAAGGGGCAATGAGCAGTTCTTC. As protein: CASSHGRGNEQFF.

This sequence joins TRBV7-2 and TRBJ1-2, with 7 bases identical to TRBD1. With 5 bases clipped from V and 6 bases from J, the junction kept 12 bases outside the gene matches. CDR3 length: 15 amino acids. Germline V gene data show CDR1 as SGHTA and CDR2 as FQGNSA. The DNA for the CDR3 is TGTGCCAGCAGCCGTACAGAAACAACAGGGGATGGCTACACCTTC. Translating gives CASSRTETTGDGYTF.

V is TRBV30 and J is TRBJ1-1; D is undetermined. CDR3 size: 14 residues. The V and J ends lost 0 bases and 6 bases respectively, with 14 bases between them. Germline V gene data show CDR1 as GTSNPN and CDR2 as SVGIG (reference sequence). CDR3 protein: CAWSVRLWTSEAFF. CDR3 DNA: TGTGCCTGGAGTGTAAGGTTATGGACGTCTGAAGCTTTCTTT. Based on the CDR3 plus reference TRBV30 and TRBJ1-1, the full variable domain is SQTIHQWPATLVQPVGSPLSLECTVEGTSNPNLYWYRQAAGRGLQLLFYSVGIGQISSEVPQNLSASRPQDRQFILSSKKLLLSDSGFYLCAWSVRLWTSEAFFGQGTRLTVV.

The chain couples TRBV7-2 to TRBJ2-1, with a possible D match to TRBD1 (5 bases). The CDR3 length is 11 residues. V was trimmed by 3 bases and J by 8 bases, leaving 5 bases between them. CDR1 is SGHTA, CDR2 FQGNSA, per germline. The CDR3 DNA follows: TGTGCCAGCAGCTTGGGGCATGAGCAGTTCTTC. This translates into CASSLGHEQFF.

V gene TRBV27 combines with J gene TRBJ2-7; 8 nucleotides agree with TRBD2. Germline trimming cut 4 bases from V and 1 base from J; bases unmatched to any gene: 3. The CDR3 has 14 amino acids. Looked up from germline, CDR1 is MNHEY and CDR2 is SMNVEV (reference sequence). This CDR3 is CASSYQRGSYEQYF. DNA for the CDR3: TGTGCCAGCAGTTACCAGCGGGGGTCCTACGAGCAGTACTTC.

The V and J genes are TRBV6-6 and TRBJ2-7; D remains ambiguous. This CDR3 spans 15 amino acids. Germline CDR1 and CDR2: MNHNY and SVGAGI (reference sequence). Between the trimmed V and J ends, which lost 0 bases and 3 bases, there was a span of 12 bases. The CDR3 loop is CASSYSFDPVYEQYF. The CDR3 coding sequence is TGTGCCAGCAGTTACTCTTTTGACCCGGTCTACGAGCAGTACTTC.

V and J are TRBV25-1 and TRBJ1-2, with a weak D call TRBD1 (6 bases). The ends were cut back, 1 base at V and 4 bases at J, with 16 bases in the middle. The germline CDR1 and CDR2 sequences are MGHDK and SYGVNS. CDR3 size: 16 residues. CDR3 in DNA: TGTGCCAGCAGTGAATTGGGCCCTACAGGGACCTATGGCTACACCTTC. It translates to CASSELGPTGTYGYTF.

This sequence joins TRBV4-1 and TRBJ1-1, with D tentatively TRBD1 (5 bases). Per the germline V gene, CDR1 is MGHRA and CDR2 is YSYEKL. V was pared by 1 base and J by 13 bases, with 13 bases between. The CDR3 totals 12 residues. The CDR3 DNA follows: TGCGCCAGCAGCCAAGGGGGACTTCGGGTTTTCTTT. It yields the protein CASSQGGLRVFF.

This clone occurred once. The rearrangement uses TRBV5-1 and TRBJ2-1; D possibly corresponds to TRBD1 (5 bases). Germline V gene lookup returns CDR1 SGHRS and CDR2 YFSETQ. With 3 bases removed from V and 8 bases from J, the gap between germline ends came to 12 bases. The CDR3 consists of 13 residues. CDR3 region: CASSSDNGYEQFF. The CDR3 nucleotides are TGCGCCAGCAGCTCGGACAACGGCTATGAGCAGTTCTTC.

In its sample, this clone was seen once. This chain links TRBV7-9 with TRBJ2-7; D is ambiguous. The CDR3 spans 11 residues. Trimming stripped 5 bases from V and 5 bases from J, with 7 bases between. Germline-derived CDR1 and CDR2 are SEHNR and FQNEAQ (reference sequence). CDR3 loop: CASSVVDEQYF. The CDR3 DNA reads as TGTGCCAGCAGCGTGGTGGACGAGCAGTACTTC.

The rearrangement links TRBV2 to TRBJ1-6, with D perhaps matching TRBD1 (6 bases). Trimming removed 8 bases at V and 4 bases at J, with 12 bases between. The CDR3 totals 14 residues. CDR1 is SNHLY and CDR2 is FYNNEI in the germline V gene. The CDR3 nucleotides read TGTGCCAGCGGGGCGACAGGTTATAATTCACCCCTCCACTTT. Amino acid sequence: CASGATGYNSPLHF.

This chain links TRBV11-2 with TRBJ1-5; D gene ambiguous. The V gene's germline CDR1 is SGHAT and CDR2 FQNNGV. The CDR3 consists of 15 residues. Trimming took 0 bases from V and 0 from J, leaving 6 bases between them. The CDR3 loop reads CASSLDSVSNQPQHF. The DNA for the CDR3 is TGTGCCAGCAGCTTAGACAGTGTTAGCAATCAGCCCCAGCATTTT.

As concerns this clone: Other DNA sequences in the same sample also yield this CDR3. The chain recombines TRBV5-4 with TRBJ2-7, with D uncertain. This CDR3 comprises 13 residues. Trimming left V 0 bases short and J 1 base short, with 5 bases between. CDR1 is SGHNT and CDR2 is YYREEE in the germline V gene (reference sequence). The CDR3 sequence is CASSLVSSYEQYF. The CDR3 coding sequence is TGTGCCAGCAGCTTGGTTTCGTCCTACGAGCAGTACTTC.

This clone was recorded only once. This chain connects TRBV2 to TRBJ2-3; 9 nucleotides align to TRBD1. Germline lookup yields CDR1 SNHLY and CDR2 FYNNEI. Trimming removed 8 bases from V and 5 bases from J; junction bases left unmatched: 20. This CDR3 spans 18 amino acids. The CDR3, as DNA: TGTGCCAGCTTTACATACTCTTTGACAGGGGGGAAACGAGATACGCAGTATTTT. This encodes CASFTYSLTGGKRDTQYF.

Details on this clone: Other nucleotide sequences in the sample specify the same CDR3. J is TRBJ2-7 and V is TRBV15; D might be TRBD2 (6 bases). V was clipped by 0 bases and J by 1 base, with 10 bases between them. CDR1 and CDR2 (germline): LNHNV, YYDKDF (reference sequence). The CDR3 loop spans 15 amino acids. CDR3 residues: CATSRDRDSSYEQYF. The DNA of the CDR3 is TGTGCCACCAGCAGAGATAGGGACTCTTCCTACGAGCAGTACTTC.

The CDR3 region has the DNA TGCGCCAGCAGCCGAGGGACAGTCCGCACAGATACGCAGTATTTT. Amino acid sequence: CASSRGTVRTDTQYF. The genes are TRBV5-1 and TRBJ2-3, with TRBD1 identical over 7 bases. After removal of 4 bases from V and 1 base from J, the junction contained 6 bases not matched to a gene. CDR1 is SGHRS, CDR2 YFSETQ, per germline. The CDR3 is 15 residues long.

The chain carries TRBV5-6 and TRBJ2-6; TRBD2 matches at 10 bases. After removal of 4 bases from V and 0 bases from J, the junction contained 10 bases not matched to a gene. CDR3 length equals 19 residues. Germline values: CDR1 SGHDT, CDR2 YYEEEE. The CDR3 sequence: CASSDLSGGRSSGANVLTF. The CDR3 DNA reads TGTGCCAGCAGCGATCTTAGCGGGGGGCGTAGCTCTGGGGCCAACGTCCTGACTTTC.

This chain links TRBV7-3 with TRBJ2-3; TRBD2 matches at 9 bases. This CDR3 region has 15 residues. Germline assignment: CDR1 SGHTA and CDR2 FQGTGA. V shed 3 bases, J shed 8 bases, and the junction held 9 bases outside the gene matches. The CDR3 DNA follows: TGTGCCAGCAGCTTGACTAGCGGCACTACTCGTACGCAGTATTTT. It is translated as CASSLTSGTTRTQYF.

The chain recombines TRBV12-5 with TRBJ1-2; 8 bases are a match to TRBD1. The CDR3 covers 18 residues. The J segment lost 3 bases and the V segment lost 5 bases, leaving 17 bases of the junction unmatched. Germline V gene sequence: CDR1 LGHNT, CDR2 FRNRAP. The DNA of the CDR3 is TGTGCTAGTGGTCCTGAACTACCCAGGGGGCGCAGGGACTATGGCTACACCTTC. Protein product: CASGPELPRGRRDYGYTF.

This clone came up once. The rearrangement uses TRBV2 and TRBJ1-2, with a tentative D call TRBD1 (6 bases). CDR3 length equals 17 residues. Germline CDR1 reads SNHLY; CDR2 reads FYNNEI. Between the trimmed V and J ends, which lost 2 bases and 0 bases, there was a span of 16 bases. Here the CDR3 reads CASSESEGRGANYGYTF. DNA for the CDR3: TGTGCCAGCAGTGAATCGGAGGGCAGGGGTGCTAACTATGGCTACACCTTC.

This chain connects TRBV12-5 to TRBJ2-1; D might be TRBD2 (5 bases). The V end lost 0 bases, the J end lost 4 bases, and 19 bases lay between the germline ends. This CDR3 is 18 amino acids long. Germline V lookup: CDR1 LGHNT, CDR2 FRNRAP. CDR3 nucleotides: TGTGCTAGTGGTTTGGTTTGGGAGCGGTCCTACGTATACAATGAGCAGTTCTTC. Translation gives CASGLVWERSYVYNEQFF.

The chain uses TRBV10-3 and TRBJ2-7, with 8 bases that match TRBD2. This CDR3 contains 14 residues. From germline, CDR1 is ENHRY and CDR2 SYGVKD. J gave up 5 bases and V 4 bases, and 7 bases lay outside the gene matches. The CDR3: CAISGLAGPNEQYF. CDR3 DNA sequence: TGTGCCATCAGTGGGCTAGCGGGCCCAAACGAGCAGTACTTC.

The table lists this clone with a few counts. The rearrangement joins TRBV28 to TRBJ1-2; D call uncertain. The CDR3 has 14 amino acids. V was shortened by 8 bases and J by 2 bases, with 15 bases between the two germline ends. CDR1 and CDR2 from the germline V gene are MDHEN and SYDVKM. The CDR3 sequence is CASRLPAQNYGYTF. In DNA, the CDR3 is TGTGCCAGCCGGCTCCCGGCACAAAACTATGGCTACACCTTC.

The V call is TRBV4-1, the J call TRBJ2-3, with 8 nucleotides matching TRBD2. This CDR3 comprises 15 residues. Germline trimming cut 0 bases from V and 2 bases from J; bases unmatched to any gene: 1. Germline-derived CDR1 and CDR2 are MGHRA and YSYEKL. The CDR3 coding sequence is TGCGCCAGCAGCCAAGAAGCGGGGGTCACAGATACGCAGTATTTT. This gives the protein CASSQEAGVTDTQYF.

The J gene is TRBJ1-6, the V gene TRBV6-6; perhaps TRBD1 as D (5 bases). There are 14 residues in the CDR3. Germline V gives CDR1 MNHNY, CDR2 SVGAGI (reference sequence). The V end was cut by 5 bases, the J end by 8 bases, with 13 bases between. CDR3 sequence reads: CASSPREGDSPLHF. The CDR3, as DNA: TGTGCCAGCAGTCCCAGGGAGGGAGATTCACCCCTCCACTTT.

The chain joins TRBV7-2 to TRBJ2-3; D is unresolved. The CDR3 covers 14 residues. Germline lookup yields CDR1 SGHTA and CDR2 FQGNSA. Trimming pared 5 bases from V and 3 bases from J, leaving 12 bases between. This chain's CDR3 is CASSPRISTDTQYF. CDR3 nucleotide sequence: TGTGCCAGCAGCCCCAGAATATCGACAGATACGCAGTATTTT.